This TCR beta chain was identified during a study of cytomegalovirus exposure and HLA in healthy donors. Study-wide points: For most subjects, TCR beta sequences were reported to predict HLA-A and HLA-B alleles with accuracy. According to an earlier analysis, most TCR beta V segments yielded productive rearrangements about 87% or about 30% of the time. Cytomegalovirus status was reportedly diagnosed by the classifier with high sensitivity and specificity.

In regard to this clone: Its antigen is unidentified.

The PCR employed 60 Vbeta primers together with 13 Jbeta primers. Produced via immunoSEQ multiplex PCR; TCRdb's table is partial and in-frame only. The sample holds roughly 190,000 clones, roughly three quarters seen once. The CDR3 covers 15 residues. The ends lost 3 bases at V and 1 base at J; junction bases unmatched: 5. The germline V gene encodes CDR1 MNHNY and CDR2 SVGAGI (reference sequence). The J gene is TRBJ1-1, the V gene TRBV6-6, with 7 bases identical to TRBD1. The sequence was collected from a woman under 30 in good health and CMV-seronegative. What was sequenced was PBMCs. The CDR3 here is CASSYYGTENTEAFF. As DNA, the CDR3 is TGTGCCAGCAGTTATTACGGGACAGAGAACACTGAAGCTTTCTTT.